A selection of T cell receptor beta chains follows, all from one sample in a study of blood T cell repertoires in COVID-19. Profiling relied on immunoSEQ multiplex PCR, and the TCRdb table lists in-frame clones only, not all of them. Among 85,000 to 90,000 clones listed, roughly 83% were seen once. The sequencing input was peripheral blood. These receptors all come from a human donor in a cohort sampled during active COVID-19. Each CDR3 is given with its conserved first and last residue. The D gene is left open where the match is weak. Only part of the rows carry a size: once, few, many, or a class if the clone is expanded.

CDR3: CASSPLSSNQPQHF
DNA: TGTGCCAGCAGCCCCTTGTCGAGCAATCAGCCCCAGCATTTT
J: TRBJ1-5
V: TRBV11-2
D: -
size: once

CDR3: CASGGLANYNEQFF
DNA: TGTGCCAGCGGGGGACTAGCGAACTACAATGAGCAGTTCTTC
J: TRBJ2-1
V: TRBV5-6
D: TRBD2
size: -

CDR3: CASSLGTGGNQPQHF
DNA: TGTGCCAGCAGCCTAGGGACAGGCGGCAATCAGCCCCAGCATTTT
J: TRBJ1-5
V: TRBV3-1/TRBV3-2
D: TRBD1
size: -

CDR3: CSVDPAGNTEAFF
DNA: TGCAGCGTTGACCCCGCGGGCAACACTGAAGCTTTCTTT
J: TRBJ1-1
V: TRBV29-1
D: -
size: -

CDR3: CASSREGRGRETQYF
DNA: TGTGCCAGCAGCAGAGAGGGCAGGGGGCGAGAGACCCAGTACTTC
J: TRBJ2-5
V: TRBV11-2
D: TRBD1
size: -

CDR3: CASSTGVKDTQYF
DNA: TGTGCCAGCAGTACAGGGGTGAAAGATACGCAGTATTTT
J: TRBJ2-3
V: TRBV2
D: TRBD1
size: -

CDR3: CASSPARGDTQYF
DNA: TGTGCCAGCAGCCCGGCCAGGGGAGATACGCAGTATTTT
J: TRBJ2-3
V: TRBV6-5
D: -
size: -

CDR3: CASSTGLAGSYEQYF
DNA: TGTGCCAGCAGCACGGGACTAGCGGGCTCCTACGAGCAGTACTTC
J: TRBJ2-7
V: TRBV5-4
D: TRBD2
size: -

CDR3: CASSLPGIYEQFF
DNA: TGTGCCAGCAGCTTGCCAGGGATCTATGAGCAGTTCTTC
J: TRBJ2-1
V: TRBV5-6
D: -
size: -

CDR3: CASSSDRVAGELFF
DNA: TGTGCCAGCAGCTCCGACAGGGTGGCCGGGGAGCTGTTTTTT
J: TRBJ2-2
V: TRBV11-2
D: TRBD1
size: -

CDR3: CASSHRGLADEQYF
DNA: TGTGCCAGCAGCCATAGGGGACTAGCTGACGAGCAGTACTTC
J: TRBJ2-7
V: TRBV7-9
D: TRBD2
size: once

CDR3: CATSDGEWREQFF
DNA: TGTGCCACCAGTGATGGGGAGTGGCGCGAGCAGTTCTTC
J: TRBJ2-1
V: TRBV24-1
D: -
size: -

CDR3: CASSETGDRTGELFF
DNA: TGCGCCAGCAGCGAAACAGGGGATCGGACCGGGGAGCTGTTTTTT
J: TRBJ2-2
V: TRBV5-1
D: TRBD1
size: -

CDR3: CASSLGLALGYQETQYF
DNA: TGCGCCAGCAGCTTGGGACTAGCTTTGGGGTACCAAGAGACCCAGTACTTC
J: TRBJ2-5
V: TRBV5-1
D: TRBD2
size: few